The 20 T cell receptor beta chains below all came from one sample that was sequenced in a study of post-analysis software for immune sequencing data (dated by TCRdb to 2014 to 2015). The paper's findings and limits, for the study overall: Significantly higher frequencies in patients than in controls were found for five or six TRBV segments, including TRBV5-6, TRBV5-1 and TRBV20-1.

No cognate antigen is known for these TCRs. The protocol used for the library was PCR. Sequencing took place on an Illumina HiSeq 2500. To reduce PCR and sequencing biases, unique molecular identifiers were built into the TCR beta cDNA libraries. TCRdb reanalyzed the raw reads on its own, using fastp at Q25 for trimming and MiXCR for clone calling, and kept in-frame beta chains. Rows merge per CDR3 protein into single entries with the most common DNA and genes. This sample gives roughly 580,000 distinct CDR3 sequences in total; about 40% of them show up just once. 1.5% to 2% of the sample comes from the top ten. Source material: blood. The receptors here all came from a girl aged 10-17 years with multiple sclerosis.

The chain carries TRBV27 and TRBJ2-2, with a possible D match to TRBD2 (6 bases). The V and J ends lost 6 bases and 4 bases respectively, with 9 bases between them. The V gene's germline CDR1 is MNHEY and CDR2 SMNVEV (reference sequence). This CDR3 comprises 13 residues. This CDR3 is CASRTGGTGELFF. For the CDR3, the DNA is TGTGCCAGCAGGACCGGGGGCACCGGGGAGCTGTTTTTT.

The chain is built from TRBV4-1 and TRBJ2-7, with 9 positions matching TRBD2. Per germline, CDR1 MGHRA and CDR2 YSYEKL. V shed 1 base and J 3 bases; nucleotides not matched to a gene: 13. The CDR3 is 18 amino acids. CDR3 loop: CASSQGTSVRLDYYEQYF. The CDR3 DNA reads TGCGCCAGCAGCCAAGGGACTAGCGTGAGGCTCGATTACTACGAGCAGTACTTC.

The V and J genes are TRBV5-1 and TRBJ1-4, with 8 bases identical to TRBD1. CDR3 length: 16 residues. V trimming: 0 bases; J trimming: 6 bases; junction bases outside the gene matches: 7. CDR1 is SGHRS, CDR2 YFSETQ, per germline. DNA for the CDR3: TGCGCCAGCAGCTTGGGTCTGGGACAGGTCTATGAAAAACTGTTTTTT. This translates into CASSLGLGQVYEKLFF.

This clonotype turned up a few times. This chain connects TRBV5-1 to TRBJ2-1, with D perhaps matching TRBD2 (6 bases). This CDR3 contains 14 residues. From germline, CDR1 is SGHRS and CDR2 YFSETQ. Trimming shortened V by 0 bases and J by 10 bases, and 14 bases separated the two germline ends. In DNA form, the CDR3 reads TGCGCCAGCAGCTTGGTGCGGGACGTCGGGGAGCAGTTCTTC. It translates to CASSLVRDVGEQFF.

The chain carries TRBV29-1 and TRBJ1-2; maybe TRBD1 (6 bases). This CDR3 has 14 residues. V lost 0 bases and J 4 bases, leaving 12 bases between the germline ends. Germline CDR1 is SQVTM and CDR2 is ANQGSEA. CDR3 DNA: TGCAGCGTTGAAGATAACAGGGTCCGCTATGGCTACACCTTC. The encoded protein is CSVEDNRVRYGYTF. Full variable domain (outside the CDR3, taken from reference TRBV29-1 and TRBJ1-2): SAVISQKPSRDICQRGTSLTIQCQVDSQVTMMFWYRQQPGQSLTLIATANQGSEATYESGFVIDKFPISRPNLTFSTLTVSNMSPEDSSIYLCSVEDNRVRYGYTFGSGTRLTVV.

The rearrangement links TRBV4-2 to TRBJ2-3; D tentatively reads TRBD1 or TRBD2 (5 bases each). CDR3 length equals 13 residues. Trimming took off 0 bases at V and 10 bases at J, with 11 bases between the two ends. The germline V gene has CDR1 LGHNA and CDR2 YNFKEQ. CDR3 in amino acids: CASSQDVGTAQYF. Written as DNA, the CDR3 is TGTGCCAGCAGCCAAGACGTCGGGACCGCGCAGTATTTT.

The CDR3 protein is CASSQGIVRGSSYNEQFF. The CDR3, as DNA: TGCGCCAGCAGCCAAGGAATTGTGAGAGGGAGCTCCTACAATGAGCAGTTCTTC. The chain couples TRBV4-1 to TRBJ2-1; perhaps TRBD2 as D (5 bases). CDR3 length: 18 residues. Trimming removed 1 base from V and 0 bases from J, with 16 bases in between. The V gene's germline CDR1 is MGHRA and CDR2 YSYEKL.

The chain combines TRBV7-2 with TRBJ2-5; possible D gene TRBD2, 5 bases. This CDR3 region has 13 residues. The ends were cut back, 7 bases at V and 4 bases at J, with 13 bases in the middle. Germline CDR1 reads SGHTA; CDR2 reads FQGNSA. The chain's CDR3 is CASTWPGRETQYF. In DNA form, the CDR3 reads TGTGCCAGCACCTGGCCGGGGAGAGAGACCCAGTACTTC.

The V and J genes are TRBV12-3 or TRBV12-4 and TRBJ2-1; TRBD1 aligns across 7 bases. V shed 6 bases and J 6 bases; nucleotides not matched to a gene: 11. The CDR3 length is 15 residues. CDR3 sequence reads: CASSSTGVSVNEQFF. CDR3 DNA: TGTGCCAGCAGCAGCACAGGGGTCTCTGTCAATGAGCAGTTCTTC.

J is TRBJ2-3 and V is TRBV29-1; D is perhaps TRBD1 or TRBD2 (5 bases each). This CDR3 comprises 13 residues. V shed 6 bases and J shed 4 bases, with 14 bases lying between them. Germline-derived CDR1 and CDR2 are SQVTM and ANQGSEA. The CDR3 DNA reads as TGCAGCGTGGGACGGGCCACTGCAGATACGCAGTATTTT. This translates into CSVGRATADTQYF.

This clonotype has only a few counts. CDR3 DNA: TGTGCCAGCAGCTTAGATCCAGGATACGAGCAGTACTTC. Its translation is CASSLDPGYEQYF. This chain uses TRBV11-2 with TRBJ2-7; D unresolved. The CDR3 contains 13 residues. With 0 bases removed from V and 4 bases from J, the gap between germline ends came to 7 bases. Germline V CDR1 and CDR2: SGHAT, FQNNGV.

The chain carries TRBV5-1 and TRBJ2-1; 12 bases are shared with TRBD1. CDR3 length: 15 residues. V lost 4 bases to trimming and J lost 8 bases; unmatched junction nucleotides: 7. Germline V gene sequence: CDR1 SGHRS, CDR2 YFSETQ. In nucleotides, the CDR3 is TGCGCCAGCAGCCTCGGGACAGGGGGCTTCGATGAGCAGTTCTTC. It codes for CASSLGTGGFDEQFF.

This clonotype has only a few counts. This rearrangement joins TRBV5-5 to TRBJ1-6, with D unresolved. Trimming cost V 0 bases and J 8 bases, with 15 bases left between them. The V gene's germline CDR1 is SGHKS and CDR2 YYEKEE (reference sequence). The CDR3 spans 16 residues. Written as DNA, the CDR3 is TGTGCCAGCAGCTTGGCCGCAGAACGTCTTCATTCACCCCTCCACTTT. It is translated as CASSLAAERLHSPLHF.

This clonotype has a handful of counts. The J gene is TRBJ2-1, the V gene TRBV12-3 or TRBV12-4, with no clear D. Trimming took 4 bases from V and 7 from J, leaving 17 bases between them. This CDR3 comprises 15 residues. CDR3 nucleotides: TGTGCCAGCAGTTCCAGCCTAGGGTTGGTGAATGAGCAGTTCTTC. The encoded protein is CASSSSLGLVNEQFF.

The chain links TRBV6-6 to TRBJ1-1; D is possibly TRBD1 (6 bases). V was cut by 6 bases and J by 5 bases, with 16 bases left in between. Germline assignment: CDR1 MNHNY and CDR2 SVGAGI (reference sequence). The CDR3 is 14 amino acids. The CDR3 reads CASRGQGSQTEAFF. CDR3 coding DNA: TGTGCCAGCAGGGGCCAGGGGTCCCAGACTGAAGCTTTCTTT.

The rearrangement links TRBV12-3 or TRBV12-4 to TRBJ2-7, with D uncertain. The germline V and J ends were trimmed by 2 bases and 0 bases, with 11 bases remaining between them. The CDR3 length is 15 residues. The CDR3 is CASSLTAGSSYEQYF. In DNA form, the CDR3 reads TGTGCCAGCAGTTTAACGGCAGGTAGCTCCTACGAGCAGTACTTC.

This clonotype was counted a few times. This chain links TRBV20-1 with TRBJ2-3, with D perhaps assigned TRBD1 or TRBD2 (5 bases each). CDR1 and CDR2 (germline): DFQATT, SNEGSKA (reference sequence). This CDR3 is built from 11 residues. V lost 6 bases and J 4 bases, leaving 8 bases between the germline ends. CDR3 amino acids: CSAEGSDTQYF. In DNA form, the CDR3 reads TGCAGTGCAGAGGGGTCAGATACGCAGTATTTT.

This clonotype was observed a handful of times. V is TRBV12-3 or TRBV12-4 and J is TRBJ2-1; D may correspond to TRBD1 or TRBD2 (6 bases each). CDR3 length: 16 residues. Trimming took off 6 bases at V and 6 bases at J, with 21 bases between the two ends. CDR3 amino acids: CASSHRRGVSVNEQFF. The CDR3, as DNA: TGTGCCAGCAGCCACAGGAGGGGGGTTTCGGTCAATGAGCAGTTCTTC.

This clonotype was picked up a small number of times. V and J are TRBV20-1 and TRBJ2-7; 7 positions match TRBD1. This CDR3 contains 15 residues. Trimming cost V 3 bases and J 1 base; bases outside gene matches: 9. Per germline, CDR1 DFQATT and CDR2 SNEGSKA (reference sequence). CDR3 sequence: CSARPGRGNSYEQYF. CDR3 nucleotide sequence: TGCAGTGCTAGGCCCGGCAGGGGGAATTCCTACGAGCAGTACTTC.

This rearrangement joins TRBV7-3 to TRBJ2-1; 8 bases agree with TRBD2. The length of the CDR3 is 15 residues. J was trimmed by 5 bases and V by 4 bases; bases with no gene match: 7. Germline V lookup: CDR1 SGHTA, CDR2 FQGTGA. Written as DNA, the CDR3 is TGTGCCAGCAGCTCGACGGGGGGGCCCCACAATGAGCAGTTCTTC. It codes for CASSSTGGPHNEQFF. The variable domain in full, with the rest retrieved from reference TRBV7-3 and TRBJ2-1, is GAGVSQTPSNKVTEKGKYVELRCDPISGHTALYWYRQSLGQGPEFLIYFQGTGAADDSGLPNDRFFAVRPEGSVSTLKIQRTERGDSAVYLCASSSTGGPHNEQFFGPGTRLTVL.